This T cell receptor beta chain was sequenced in a study of blood T cell repertoires in COVID-19. Study information: Whether acute or convalescent, the COVID-19 samples came from the United States, Italy and Spain. Sources were T cells, B-cell-depleted T cells, or PBMCs; the material itself was cDNA or gDNA.

In the original workflow: Nucleated cell number was recorded as an estimate derived from reference gene primer amplification. Profiled with immunoSEQ multiplex PCR; TCRdb holds only in-frame clones, not every one. V, J and clone size are taken as reported in that table, and D and trimming were inferred from the DNA itself. The table has about 180,000 clones, 80% seen once; the top ten hold 6.5%. V shed 4 bases, J shed 4 bases, and the junction held 5 bases outside the gene matches. Germline CDR1 SGHRS, CDR2 YFSETQ. The CDR3 is 14 residues long. The specimen sequenced was peripheral blood. This TCR was recovered from a man between 70 and 80 years old with active or convalescent COVID-19. This chain links TRBV5-1 with TRBJ2-7; 10 bases match TRBD2. The CDR3 DNA is TGCGCCAGCAGCAGTAGCGGGGGGCGGTACGAGCAGTACTTC. This gives the protein CASSSSGGRYEQYF.